The next 9 T cell receptor beta chains were all read from a single sample in a study of siplizumab effects on memory and regulatory T cells. Sequenced by immunoSEQ multiplex PCR; TCRdb stores in-frame clones only, minus some. The top ten hold roughly 0.62% of the sample, which has roughly 100,000 clones, about 94% seen once. Material: Tregs sorted from blood. Receptors originate from a human donor in good health.

The chain is built from TRBV1 and TRBJ2-3. TRBV1 is classified as a pseudogene. CDR3 length equals 17 residues. The CDR3 DNA reads as TGCACCAGCAGCCGGATCCGGGCGAGCACGAGAACAGATACGCAGTATTTT. Translation gives CTSSRIRASTRTDTQYF.

The rearrangement links TRBV21-1 to TRBJ1-2; the table's D call of TRBD1 was not tested on the DNA. TRBV21-1 is a documented pseudogene. CDR3 length equals 16 residues. CDR3 region: CASSPLRQGWLNGYTF. CDR3 sequence (DNA): TGTGCCAGCAGCCCCCTCAGACAGGGTTGGCTCAATGGCTACACCTTC.

The chain employs TRBV25-1 and TRBJ1-1, with D maybe TRBD1 (6 bases). V shed 6 bases and J shed 5 bases, with 19 bases lying between them. The CDR3 is 15 residues long. Germline assignment: CDR1 MGHDK and CDR2 SYGVNS. This CDR3 reads CASSIIGGGWTEAFF. CDR3 nucleotides: TGTGCCAGCAGCATAATCGGGGGGGGCTGGACTGAAGCTTTCTTT.

The CDR3 sequence is CASSVSASGNTIYF. In DNA, the CDR3 is TGTGCCAGCAGCGTTTCAGCGTCTGGAAACACCATATATTTT. The chain links TRBV9 to TRBJ1-3; D gene ambiguous. This CDR3 is 14 amino acids long. Germline V gene lookup returns CDR1 SGDLS and CDR2 YYNGEE. V was cut by 2 bases and J by 1 base, with 7 bases left in between.

The CDR3 DNA sequence: TGTGCCAGCAGCGTAGGGTATCTAGCCAAAAACATTCAGTACTTC. Its translation: CASSVGYLAKNIQYF. V is TRBV9 and J is TRBJ2-4; D gene unclear. CDR1 is SGDLS and CDR2 is YYNGEE in the germline V gene. The V gene lost 0 bases and the J gene lost 0 bases, with 7 bases spanning the gap. CDR3 length: 15 amino acids.

The rearrangement links TRBV5-5 to TRBJ2-7; 9 positions match TRBD2. Germline V gene sequence: CDR1 SGHKS, CDR2 YYEKEE (reference sequence). The CDR3 has 15 residues. V shed 2 bases and J 4 bases; nucleotides not matched to a gene: 7. CDR3 residues: CASSLTRLADYEQYF. The CDR3 DNA reads TGTGCCAGCAGCTTAACCCGACTAGCGGATTACGAGCAGTACTTC.

J is TRBJ1-1 and V is TRBV29-1; 8 bases agree with TRBD1. Unmatched junction bases numbered 15, after V lost 5 bases and J lost 4 bases. Looked up from germline, CDR1 is SQVTM and CDR2 is ANQGSEA. The CDR3 is made up of 16 amino acids. The CDR3 bases are TGCAGCGTTTCCGCTGAGGCCCAGGGGGCTTGCACTGAAGCTTTCTTT. It encodes CSVSAEAQGACTEAFF.

Remarks on this clone: Additional DNA sequences in this sample encode the identical CDR3. The chain links TRBV6-5 to TRBJ1-1, with TRBD1 as a possible D gene (5 bases). The CDR3 length is 13 residues. Trimming stripped 4 bases from V and 2 bases from J, with 8 bases between. CDR1 MNHEY and CDR2 SVGAGI come from the germline V gene. The CDR3 DNA reads as TGTGCCAGCAGTTTTGGGGGTAACACTGAAGCTTTCTTT. Translating it yields CASSFGGNTEAFF.

The genes are TRBV19 and TRBJ2-2, with 7 nucleotides matching TRBD2. The ends lost 4 bases at V and 6 bases at J; junction bases unmatched: 2. Germline V lookup: CDR1 LNHDA, CDR2 SQIVND (reference sequence). This CDR3 is 13 amino acids long. CDR3 amino acids: CASSRAGAGELFF. CDR3 DNA: TGTGCCAGTAGTAGGGCGGGAGCCGGGGAGCTGTTTTTT.